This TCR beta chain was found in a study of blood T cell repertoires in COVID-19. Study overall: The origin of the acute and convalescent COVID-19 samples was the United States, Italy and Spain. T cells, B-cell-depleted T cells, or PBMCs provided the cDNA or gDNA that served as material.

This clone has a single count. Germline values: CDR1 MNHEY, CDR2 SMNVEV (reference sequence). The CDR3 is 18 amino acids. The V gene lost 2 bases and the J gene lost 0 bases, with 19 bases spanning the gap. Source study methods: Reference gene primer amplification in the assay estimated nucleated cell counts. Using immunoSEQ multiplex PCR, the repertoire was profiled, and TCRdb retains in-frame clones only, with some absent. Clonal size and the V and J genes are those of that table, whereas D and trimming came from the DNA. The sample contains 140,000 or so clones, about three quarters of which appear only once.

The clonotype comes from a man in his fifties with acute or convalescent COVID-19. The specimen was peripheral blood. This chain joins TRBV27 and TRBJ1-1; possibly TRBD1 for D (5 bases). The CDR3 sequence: CASSLRVRGGAMNTEAFF. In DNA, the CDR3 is TGTGCCAGCAGTTTAAGAGTTCGGGGAGGGGCCATGAACACTGAAGCTTTCTTT.